The T cell receptor (beta chain) described here comes from a study of circulating and synovial CD4+ cells in juvenile arthritis. Study outcomes and limitations: Some such blood samples were as oligoclonal as synovium. Bulk blood CD4 samples held at least an order of magnitude more or fewer genomes than CPL. These blood cells shared more CDR3 sequences with synovium than bulk blood.

Note on this clone: The antigen remains unidentified.

Trimming took 0 bases from V and 5 from J, leaving 10 bases between them. CDR3 size: 15 residues. Germline V gives CDR1 LGHNA, CDR2 YNFKEQ. Donors were patients with active juvenile idiopathic arthritis. Here immunoSEQ multiplex PCR was the method, and the copy in TCRdb shows in-frame clones only, minus some. This table has about 35,000 clones, nearly 95% appearing once. V gene TRBV4-2 combines with J gene TRBJ2-2, with D perhaps TRBD2 (5 bases). The specimen sequenced was CD4+ T cells from blood. This TCR was sampled from a human donor with juvenile idiopathic arthritis. Here the CDR3 reads CASSQEYLATGELFF. For the CDR3, the DNA is TGTGCCAGCAGCCAAGAGTATCTAGCAACCGGGGAGCTGTTTTTT.